In this sample, the clone carrying this TCR beta chain turned up many times. The antigen is unknown. This sample is part of a study of human T cells and chemical hapten exposure. Whole-study findings and limits: While controls formed fewer of them, expanded TCRs formed significantly more large CDR3 similarity clusters.

Time point given: pre-sensitization, week 0. Specified treatment: therapeutic diphenylcyclopropenone sensitization with weekly scalp DPC. TCRdb used MiXCR to reprocess the RACE reads, holding one entry per CDR3 protein. The sample holds roughly 250,000 distinct CDR3 sequences, over 8% seen once. The CDR3 covers 14 residues. J gave up 0 bases and V 4 bases, and 3 bases lay outside the gene matches. The V gene's germline CDR1 is SGHRS and CDR2 YFSETQ. This TCR was sampled from a middle-aged woman with alopecia areata. Some clones in this sample may be carry-over from other donors' samples. The sequencing used whole blood, collected in connection with sensitization to the hapten diphenylcyclopropenone (DPC). The J gene is TRBJ2-5, the V gene TRBV5-1; 7 bases are a match to TRBD2. CDR3 region: CASSPGTNQETQYF. The CDR3, as DNA: TGCGCCAGCAGCCCTGGGACTAACCAAGAGACCCAGTACTTC.